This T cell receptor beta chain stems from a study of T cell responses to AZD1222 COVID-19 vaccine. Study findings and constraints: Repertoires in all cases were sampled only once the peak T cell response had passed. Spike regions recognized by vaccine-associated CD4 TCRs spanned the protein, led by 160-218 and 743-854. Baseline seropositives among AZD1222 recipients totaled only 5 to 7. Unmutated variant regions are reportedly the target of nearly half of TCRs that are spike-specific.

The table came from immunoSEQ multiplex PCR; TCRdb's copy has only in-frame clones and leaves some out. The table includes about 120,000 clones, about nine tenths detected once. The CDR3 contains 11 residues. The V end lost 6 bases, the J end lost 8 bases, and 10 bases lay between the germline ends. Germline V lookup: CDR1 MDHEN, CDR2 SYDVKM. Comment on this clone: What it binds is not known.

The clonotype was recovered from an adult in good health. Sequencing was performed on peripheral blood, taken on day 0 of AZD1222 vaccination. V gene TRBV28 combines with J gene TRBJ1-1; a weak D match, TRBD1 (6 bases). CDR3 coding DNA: TGTGCCAGCAGCCGCGACAGGGAAGCTTTCTTT. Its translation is CASSRDREAFF.